These 2 T cell receptor beta chains were sequenced from one sample in a study of T cells in Graves' hyperthyroidism and ophthalmopathy. Authors of the study amplified TCR beta CDR3 regions from RNA transcripts. RT-PCR in the first round (using the HTBI primer set) targeted the TCR CDR3. TCRdb recomputed calls from the multiplex PCR reads with MiXCR, one row per CDR3 protein. The repertoire holds approximately 600,000 distinct CDR3 sequences, with about a sixth as singletons. Input material: blood. These receptors all stem from a woman aged 25 to 39 with Graves' hyperthyroidism.

This clonotype was recorded a few times. The rearrangement joins TRBV10-1 to TRBJ2-7; the D is unclear. The CDR3 length is 13 residues. The V end lost 3 bases, the J end lost 0 bases, and 6 bases lay between the germline ends. Germline V gives CDR1 WNHNN, CDR2 SYGVQD (reference sequence). The CDR3 DNA reads as TGCGCCAGCAGTGAATCGGGCTCCTACGAGCAGTACTTC. It translates to CASSESGSYEQYF.

This chain uses TRBV3-1 with TRBJ2-5; possible D gene TRBD1, 5 bases. The germline gives CDR1 LGHDT, CDR2 YNNKEL (reference sequence). Trimming left V 4 bases short and J 4 bases short, with 13 bases between. The CDR3 spans 14 residues. The CDR3: CASSLNQGAETQYF. Written as DNA, the CDR3 is TGTGCCAGCAGCCTCAATCAGGGTGCAGAGACCCAGTACTTC.